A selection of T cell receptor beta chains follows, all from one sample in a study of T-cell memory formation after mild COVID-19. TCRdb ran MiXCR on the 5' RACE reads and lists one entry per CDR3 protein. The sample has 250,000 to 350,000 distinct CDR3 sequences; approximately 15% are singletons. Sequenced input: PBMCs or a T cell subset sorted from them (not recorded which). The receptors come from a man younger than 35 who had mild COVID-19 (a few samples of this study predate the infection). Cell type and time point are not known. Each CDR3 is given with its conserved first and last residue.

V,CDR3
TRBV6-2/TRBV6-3,CASSWRRSAGNVQETQYF
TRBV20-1,CSASDRGTDTQYF
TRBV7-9,CASSLEGAYGYTF
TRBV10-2,CASSTPGSEGALHF
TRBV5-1,CASSAGGLGNTEAFF
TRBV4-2,CASSQDLQETQYF
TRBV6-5,CASSKTANYGYTF
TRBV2,CASSLDGPSTEAFF
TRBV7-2,CASSPWAGTYEEQYF
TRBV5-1,CASTGTGGAETQYF
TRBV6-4,CASSRTSTDTQYF
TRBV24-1,CATSDAVRAPNTGELFF
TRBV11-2,CASSFQGAQETQYF
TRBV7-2,CASSLVAGPAGQPQHF
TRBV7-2,CASSSRRTDTQYF
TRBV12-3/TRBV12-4,CASRTQTGYRGVVSPLHF
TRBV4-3,CASSQEGRGLADTQYF
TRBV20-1,CSARRGPGNTIYF
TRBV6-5,CASSSYSSSPTDTQYF
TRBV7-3,CASSLKTRGRGGVDTQYF
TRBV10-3,CAISLGLGEQTQYF
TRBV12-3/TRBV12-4,CASSRGSWHQHF
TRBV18,CASSPDRAAGYTF
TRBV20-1,CSALGQGVTDTQYF
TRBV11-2,CASSLVRGWNEQFF
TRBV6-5,CASSYYRGGNEQFF
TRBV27,CASSMGYSAHTIYF
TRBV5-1,CASRKQGAREQYF
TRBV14,CASSQNPFRDTQYF
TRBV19,CASRLSGTPFIHF
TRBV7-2,CASRLQEGDRAETQYF
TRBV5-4,CASSLAGPRDNEQFF
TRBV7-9,CASKRGRDEQFF
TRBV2,CATLYDTEAFF
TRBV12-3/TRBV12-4,CASRKDSQPQHF
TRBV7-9,CASSTTGLPLYEQYF
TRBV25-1,CASSRSGETGELFF
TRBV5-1,CASSGSGRQGITQKVAQYF
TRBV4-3,CASSQESSGTQYF
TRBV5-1,CASSLAGEEGKNIQYF
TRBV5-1,CASSLEGRNMNTEAFF
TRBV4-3,CASSQEQGTAVLNIQYF
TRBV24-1,CATSDTRGEETQYF
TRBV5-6,CASSLQDRDSTLF
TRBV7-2,CASSLGWAGYNEQFF
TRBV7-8,CASSTTGTGNQPQHF
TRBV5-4,CASSLSTLDTEAFF
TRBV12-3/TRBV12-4,CASSLRFQGSNQPQHF
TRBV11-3,CASSIAGTGELFF
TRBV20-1,CSARASGAGGAETQYF
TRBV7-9,CASSLGGQLQETQYF
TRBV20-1,CSARADAGGHNEQFF
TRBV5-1,CASSTGAGETQYF